This passage covers 20 T cell receptor beta chains from one sample sequenced in a study of shared clonotypes between healthy human individuals. This table comes from immunoSEQ multiplex PCR, and its TCRdb copy is limited to in-frame clones, with some not included. The sample lists approximately 640,000 clones, less than 80% occurring once. The sequencing sample was made of memory CD4+ T cells sorted from blood. Subset reported: CD45RA-negative fraction. Receptors were obtained from a woman in her twenties or thirties in good health.

The chain couples TRBV27 to TRBJ2-1; 12 bases agree with TRBD2. Germline-derived CDR1 and CDR2 are MNHEY and SMNVEV (reference sequence). V was pared by 5 bases and J by 3 bases, with 8 bases of the junction left unmatched. CDR3 length: 17 residues. This CDR3 reads CASSLRTSGIIYNEQFF. In DNA, the CDR3 is TGTGCCAGCAGTCTCCGGACTAGCGGGATAATCTACAATGAGCAGTTCTTC.

J is TRBJ2-5 and V is TRBV5-1; TRBD2 aligns across 10 bases. The V and J ends lost 2 bases and 3 bases, in that order; junction bases with no gene match: 1. This CDR3 region has 14 residues. Germline CDR1 is SGHRS and CDR2 is YFSETQ. CDR3: CASSFTSGKETQYF. CDR3 DNA sequence: TGCGCCAGCAGCTTTACTAGCGGGAAAGAGACCCAGTACTTC.

The chain links TRBV15 to TRBJ2-7, with 8 bases fitting TRBD1. Germline trimming cut 2 bases from V and 1 base from J; bases unmatched to any gene: 4. This CDR3 is built from 15 residues. CDR1 LNHNV and CDR2 YYDKDF come from the germline V gene (reference sequence). CDR3 sequence (DNA): TGTGCCACCAGCAGACACCGGGACAGGTCCTACGAGCAGTACTTC. This gives the protein CATSRHRDRSYEQYF.

In this sample, this clone turned up a few times. V usage is TRBV25-1 and J usage is TRBJ2-1, with 14 positions matching TRBD2. Germline CDR1 MGHDK, CDR2 SYGVNS. The CDR3 consists of 16 residues. Losses at the gene ends were 4 bases for V and 8 bases for J; bases not matched to a gene: 7. The chain's CDR3 is CASSARTSGRKDEQFF. Written as DNA, the CDR3 is TGTGCCAGCAGTGCACGGACTAGCGGGAGGAAGGATGAGCAGTTCTTC.

The chain is built from TRBV18 and TRBJ2-5; D perhaps matches TRBD2 (6 bases). Germline V gene lookup returns CDR1 KGHSH and CDR2 LQKENI. The CDR3 loop spans 14 amino acids. The ends were cut back, 5 bases at V and 4 bases at J, with 14 bases in the middle. CDR3 protein: CASSLNNGGETQYF. The CDR3 coding sequence is TGTGCCAGCTCATTAAACAACGGGGGAGAGACCCAGTACTTC.

This clone was counted a few times. V gene TRBV19 combines with J gene TRBJ1-1; 10 bases are shared with TRBD1. Germline loops: CDR1 LNHDA, CDR2 SQIVND (reference sequence). The CDR3 totals 15 residues. With 7 bases clipped from V and 10 bases from J, the junction kept 15 bases outside the gene matches. Here the CDR3 DNA reads TGTGCCAGTACGGGCCGTAGGGACAGGGGTGGGTCAGCTTTCTTT. Protein: CASTGRRDRGGSAFF.

The chain couples TRBV28 to TRBJ1-2; D remains unclear. The germline gives CDR1 MDHEN, CDR2 SYDVKM. This CDR3 is built from 14 residues. Between the trimmed V and J ends, which lost 8 bases and 5 bases, there was a span of 18 bases. The CDR3 loop reads CASGSPRTVYGYTF. The CDR3 nucleotides read TGTGCCAGCGGCAGTCCGCGGACGGTATATGGCTACACCTTC.

Comment on this clone: This specimen includes other DNA sequences encoding the same CDR3. This chain connects TRBV9 to TRBJ2-7, with TRBD1 identical over 7 bases. The CDR3 is made up of 14 amino acids. Germline lookup yields CDR1 SGDLS and CDR2 YYNGEE. V shed 0 bases and J 1 base; nucleotides not matched to a gene: 1. The chain's CDR3 is CASSVGDSSYEQYF. In DNA form, the CDR3 reads TGTGCCAGCAGCGTAGGGGACAGTTCCTACGAGCAGTACTTC.

This clone showed up just a few times. This chain connects TRBV28 to TRBJ2-4; 8 bases align to TRBD2. Germline lookup yields CDR1 MDHEN and CDR2 SYDVKM. The CDR3 extends over 17 amino acids. Losses at the gene ends were 4 bases for V and 1 base for J; bases not matched to a gene: 9. CDR3 nucleotides: TGTGCCAGCAGTTCGGGACTAGGGGGTAGGGCCAAAAACATTCAGTACTTC. This translates into CASSSGLGGRAKNIQYF.

This rearrangement joins TRBV7-2 to TRBJ2-7, with D possibly called TRBD1 or TRBD2 (5 bases each). Germline CDR1 and CDR2: SGHTA and FQGNSA. V lost 4 bases to trimming and J lost 4 bases, with 8 bases between them. The CDR3 runs to 12 residues. The CDR3 sequence is CASSWDLYEQYF. CDR3 sequence (DNA): TGTGCCAGCAGCTGGGACCTTTACGAGCAGTACTTC.

In the case of this clone: The same CDR3 is also encoded by other DNA sequences in this sample. In DNA form, the CDR3 reads TGTGCCAGCAGCTTAATGGGAGGAGAGACCCAGTACTTC. Protein product: CASSLMGGETQYF. The chain uses TRBV7-9 and TRBJ2-5, with a tentative D call TRBD2 (6 bases). Trimming removed 2 bases at V and 4 bases at J, with 8 bases between. The CDR3 consists of 13 residues. Germline-derived CDR1 and CDR2 are SEHNR and FQNEAQ (reference sequence).

J is TRBJ1-3 and V is TRBV7-2; 10 nucleotides agree with TRBD1. The V gene's germline CDR1 is SGHTA and CDR2 FQGNSA. CDR3 length equals 16 residues. The V gene end was trimmed by 5 bases and the J gene end by 2 bases; junction bases not matched to a gene: 6. The CDR3 DNA reads as TGTGCCAGCAGCAAATCCGGGACAGGGGCTGGAAACACCATATATTTT. Its protein is CASSKSGTGAGNTIYF.

The chain employs TRBV10-3 and TRBJ2-7, with 8 positions matching TRBD1. With V trimmed by 9 bases and J by 5 bases, 9 bases remained unmatched. CDR1 is ENHRY, CDR2 SYGVKD, per germline. The CDR3 runs to 13 residues. CDR3 bases: TGTGCCATTTGGACAGGGCAACTCGACGAGCAGTACTTC. It encodes CAIWTGQLDEQYF.

This clone was counted between two and nine times. The same CDR3 arises from other DNA sequences in this sample as well. The chain employs TRBV5-1 and TRBJ2-1; 11 bases agree with TRBD2. This CDR3 has 15 amino acids. V lost 4 bases to trimming and J lost 4 bases; unmatched junction nucleotides: 4. Per the germline V gene, CDR1 is SGHRS and CDR2 is YFSETQ. CDR3 region: CASSLGTSGYNEQFF. The CDR3 coding sequence is TGCGCCAGCAGCCTCGGGACTAGCGGATACAATGAGCAGTTCTTC. The full variable domain, in which reference TRBV5-1 and TRBJ2-1 provide the parts outside the CDR3, is KAGVTQTPRYLIKTRGQQVTLSCSPISGHRSVSWYQQTPGQGLQFLFEYFSETQRNKGNFPGRFSGRQFSNSRSEMNVSTLELGDSALYLCASSLGTSGYNEQFFGPGTRLTVL.

The CDR3 loop is CASSEVGPAGGQPQHF. The CDR3 bases are TGTGCCAGCAGTGAAGTTGGGCCCGCCGGTGGTCAGCCCCAGCATTTT. This chain uses TRBV6-1 with TRBJ1-5, with no clear D. CDR1 is MNHNS, CDR2 SASEGT, per germline. The CDR3 covers 16 residues. The V and J ends lost 1 base and 6 bases respectively, with 16 bases between them.

The gene calls are TRBV6-5 and TRBJ2-7; 9 positions agree with TRBD1. Trimming removed 6 bases from V and 4 bases from J; junction bases left unmatched: 4. The CDR3 totals 13 residues. CDR1 and CDR2 from the germline V gene are MNHEY and SVGAGI. The CDR3 DNA reads TGTGCCAGCAGACCACAGGGGGCTTACGAGCAGTACTTC. It yields the protein CASRPQGAYEQYF.

The chain combines TRBV7-2 with TRBJ2-7, with TRBD2 identical over 7 bases. The CDR3 extends over 15 amino acids. Germline trimming cut 4 bases from V and 3 bases from J; bases unmatched to any gene: 9. Per the germline V gene, CDR1 is SGHTA and CDR2 is FQGNSA. The CDR3 region has the DNA TGTGCCAGCAGCTCCGGACTAGGGGTAAACTACGAGCAGTACTTC. This translates into CASSSGLGVNYEQYF.

The V and J genes are TRBV7-9 and TRBJ2-7; 9 bases match TRBD2. The ends lost 2 bases at V and 4 bases at J; junction bases unmatched: 6. This CDR3 is built from 15 residues. Germline CDR1 is SEHNR and CDR2 is FQNEAQ (reference sequence). The CDR3 coding sequence is TGTGCCAGCAGCTTACTCCGGACTAGCGTATACGAGCAGTACTTC. Its protein is CASSLLRTSVYEQYF.

The chain links TRBV5-4 to TRBJ2-2, with D possibly TRBD1 on 5 matching bases. The V gene's germline CDR1 is SGHNT and CDR2 YYREEE (reference sequence). The CDR3 is 14 amino acids. Trimming took off 3 bases at V and 2 bases at J, with 8 bases between the two ends. DNA for the CDR3: TGTGCCAGCAGCTATGACAGTAACACCGGGGAGCTGTTTTTT. Protein: CASSYDSNTGELFF.

This chain uses TRBV7-7 with TRBJ2-3, with 8 bases that match TRBD2. Germline lookup yields CDR1 SSHAT and CDR2 FNYEAQ (reference sequence). The CDR3 is 16 amino acids. The V segment lost 5 bases and the J segment 2 bases; nucleotides outside the gene matches: 9. CDR3 protein: CASSPGLAGFTDTQYF. CDR3 in DNA: TGTGCCAGCAGCCCCGGCCTAGCGGGCTTCACAGATACGCAGTATTTT.